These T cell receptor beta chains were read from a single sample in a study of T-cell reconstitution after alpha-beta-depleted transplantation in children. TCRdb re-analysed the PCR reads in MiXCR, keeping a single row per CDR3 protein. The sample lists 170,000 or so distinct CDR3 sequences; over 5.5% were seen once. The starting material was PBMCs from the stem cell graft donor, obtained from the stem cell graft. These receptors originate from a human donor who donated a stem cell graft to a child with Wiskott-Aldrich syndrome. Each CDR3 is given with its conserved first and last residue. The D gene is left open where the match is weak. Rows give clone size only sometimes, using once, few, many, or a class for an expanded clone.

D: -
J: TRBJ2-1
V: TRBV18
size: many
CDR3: CASSSSSESEQFF
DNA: TGTGCCAGCTCCTCTTCCTCGGAGTCCGAGCAGTTCTTC

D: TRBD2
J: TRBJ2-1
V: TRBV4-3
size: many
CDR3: CASSQLGTSGRDNEQFF
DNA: TGCGCCAGCAGCCAACTAGGTACTAGCGGGAGGGACAATGAGCAGTTCTTC

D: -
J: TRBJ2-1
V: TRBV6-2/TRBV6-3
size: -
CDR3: CASSYRDFMNEQFF
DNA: TGTGCCAGCAGTTACAGGGATTTTATGAATGAGCAGTTCTTC

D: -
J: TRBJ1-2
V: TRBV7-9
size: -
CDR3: CASSFGGFGYTF
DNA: TGTGCCAGCAGCTTTGGAGGGTTCGGCTACACCTTC

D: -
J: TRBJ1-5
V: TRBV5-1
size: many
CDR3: CASSLGPEAGQPQHF
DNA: TGCGCCAGCAGCTTGGGGCCTGAGGCGGGACAGCCCCAGCATTTT

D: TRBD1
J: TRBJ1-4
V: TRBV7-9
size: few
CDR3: CASSLTGGDEKLFF
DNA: TGTGCCAGCAGCTTGACAGGGGGCGATGAAAAACTGTTTTTT

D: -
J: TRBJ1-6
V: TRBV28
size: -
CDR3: CASSLRGSYNSPLHF
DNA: TGTGCCAGCAGTCTAAGGGGCTCCTATAATTCACCCCTCCACTTT

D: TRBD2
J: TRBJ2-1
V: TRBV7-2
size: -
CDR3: CASSLVGGGWDEQFF
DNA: TGTGCCAGCAGCTTAGTTGGCGGGGGGTGGGATGAGCAGTTCTTC

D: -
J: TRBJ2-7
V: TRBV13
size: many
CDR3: CASSSLMRSIYEQYF
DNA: TGTGCCAGCAGCTCCCTTATGAGGTCAATCTACGAGCAGTACTTC

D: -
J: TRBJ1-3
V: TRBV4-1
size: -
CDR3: CASSQDPAGRRNTIYF
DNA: TGCGCCAGCAGCCAAGATCCGGCAGGGAGGAGAAACACCATATATTTT

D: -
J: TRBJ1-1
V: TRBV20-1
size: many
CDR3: CSARSGDTEAFF
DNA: TGCAGTGCTAGATCAGGGGACACTGAAGCTTTCTTT

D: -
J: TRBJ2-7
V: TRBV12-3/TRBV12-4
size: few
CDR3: CASSLGYRSSYEQYF
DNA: TGTGCCAGCAGTTTAGGATACAGGAGCTCCTACGAGCAGTACTTC

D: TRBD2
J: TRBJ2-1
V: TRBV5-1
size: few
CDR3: CASSSGLAAPYEQFF
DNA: TGCGCCAGCAGCTCGGGACTAGCGGCCCCGTATGAGCAGTTCTTC

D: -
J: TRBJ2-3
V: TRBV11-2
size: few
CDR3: CASRGIGDTQYF
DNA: TGTGCCAGCCGGGGGATAGGAGATACGCAGTATTTT

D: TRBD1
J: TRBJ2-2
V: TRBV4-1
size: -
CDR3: CASSRLGTGGTGELFF
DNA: TGCGCCAGCAGCCGTCTCGGGACAGGGGGCACCGGGGAGCTGTTTTTT

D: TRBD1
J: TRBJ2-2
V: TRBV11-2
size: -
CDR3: CASSYRQGANTGELFF
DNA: TGTGCCAGCAGCTACAGACAGGGGGCGAACACCGGGGAGCTGTTTTTT

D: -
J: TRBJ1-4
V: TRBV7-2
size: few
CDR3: CASSQGAGEKLFF
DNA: TGTGCCAGCAGCCAAGGTGCTGGTGAAAAACTGTTTTTT

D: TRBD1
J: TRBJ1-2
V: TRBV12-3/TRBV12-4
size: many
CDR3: CASSNRGKEYGYTF
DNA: TGTGCCAGCAGTAACAGGGGAAAAGAGTATGGCTACACCTTC

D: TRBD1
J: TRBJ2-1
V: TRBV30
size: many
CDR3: CAWSGQGYNEQFF
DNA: TGTGCCTGGAGTGGACAGGGGTACAATGAGCAGTTCTTC

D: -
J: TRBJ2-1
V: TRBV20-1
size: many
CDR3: CSARAILGGRGNEQFF
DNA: TGCAGTGCTAGAGCGATTCTTGGAGGCAGGGGTAATGAGCAGTTCTTC

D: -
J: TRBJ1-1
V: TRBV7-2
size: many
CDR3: CASSLVTMNTEAFF
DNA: TGTGCCAGCAGCTTAGTCACGATGAACACTGAAGCTTTCTTT

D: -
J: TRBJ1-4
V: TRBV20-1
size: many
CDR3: CSAGGATNEKLFF
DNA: TGCAGTGCTGGGGGGGCAACTAATGAAAAACTGTTTTTT

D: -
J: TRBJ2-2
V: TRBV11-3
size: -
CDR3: CARSFYEGAGELFF
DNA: TGTGCCAGAAGCTTCTACGAGGGGGCCGGGGAGCTGTTTTTT

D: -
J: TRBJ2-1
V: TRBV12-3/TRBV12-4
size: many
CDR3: CASSLTEGYNEQFF
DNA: TGTGCCAGCAGTTTAACGGAGGGCTACAATGAGCAGTTCTTC

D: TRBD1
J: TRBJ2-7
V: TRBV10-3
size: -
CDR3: CAIRDHRDRVFYEQYF
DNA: TGTGCCATCAGAGATCACCGGGACAGGGTATTCTACGAGCAGTACTTC

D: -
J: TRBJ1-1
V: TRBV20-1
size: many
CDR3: CSARGPGGDTEAFF
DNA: TGCAGTGCTAGAGGGCCGGGAGGGGACACTGAAGCTTTCTTT

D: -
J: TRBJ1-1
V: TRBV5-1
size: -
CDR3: CASSLRATGMVTEAFF
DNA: TGCGCCAGCAGCTTGAGGGCTACAGGGATGGTCACTGAAGCTTTCTTT

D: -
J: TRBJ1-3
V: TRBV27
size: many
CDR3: CASSLGGYGNTIYF
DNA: TGTGCCAGCAGTTTAGGAGGGTACGGAAACACCATATATTTT

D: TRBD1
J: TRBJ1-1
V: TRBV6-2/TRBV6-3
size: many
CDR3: CAGKTGTNTEAFF
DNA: TGTGCCGGAAAGACAGGGACGAACACTGAAGCTTTCTTT

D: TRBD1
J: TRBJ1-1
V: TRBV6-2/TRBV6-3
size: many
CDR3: CASSPYTGTGSVNTEAFF
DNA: TGTGCCAGCAGCCCTTACACCGGGACAGGGTCAGTGAACACTGAAGCTTTCTTT

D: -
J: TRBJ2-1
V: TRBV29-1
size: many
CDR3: CSVGQGTNEQFF
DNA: TGCAGCGTCGGGCAGGGTACTAATGAGCAGTTCTTC

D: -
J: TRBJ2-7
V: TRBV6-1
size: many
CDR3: CASSRGSGRMMGQYF
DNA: TGTGCCAGCAGTCGAGGGTCGGGTCGAATGATGGGGCAGTACTTC

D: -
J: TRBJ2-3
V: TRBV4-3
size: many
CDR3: CASSRVEFGTDTQYF
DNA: TGCGCCAGCAGCCGAGTGGAATTCGGCACAGATACGCAGTATTTT

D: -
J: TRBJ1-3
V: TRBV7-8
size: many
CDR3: CASSLVVMGSLSGNTIYF
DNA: TGTGCCAGCAGCTTAGTTGTTATGGGATCTCTCTCTGGAAACACCATATATTTT

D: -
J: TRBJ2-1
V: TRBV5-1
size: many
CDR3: CASSLQAGDYNEQFF
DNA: TGCGCCAGCAGCTTACAGGCTGGGGACTACAATGAGCAGTTCTTC

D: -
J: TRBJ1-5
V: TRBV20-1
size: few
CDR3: CSASNGQGGQPQHF
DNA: TGCAGTGCTTCCAATGGGCAGGGTGGCCAGCCCCAGCATTTT

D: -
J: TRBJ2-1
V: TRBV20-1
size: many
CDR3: CSARETGSNEQFF
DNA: TGCAGTGCTAGAGAGACAGGATCCAATGAGCAGTTCTTC

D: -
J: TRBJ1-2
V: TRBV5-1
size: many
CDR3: CASSLAPNYGYTF
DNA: TGCGCCAGCAGCTTGGCCCCTAACTATGGCTACACCTTC

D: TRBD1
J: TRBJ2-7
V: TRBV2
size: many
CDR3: CASSLDRGISYEQYF
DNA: TGTGCCAGCAGTCTGGACAGGGGGATCTCCTACGAGCAGTACTTC

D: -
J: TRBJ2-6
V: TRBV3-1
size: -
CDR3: CASSRRADSSGANVLTF
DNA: TGTGCCAGCTCCCGACGGGCAGACAGCTCTGGGGCCAACGTCCTGACTTTC

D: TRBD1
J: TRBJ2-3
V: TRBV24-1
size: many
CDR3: CATSATGGFGTDTQYF
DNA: TGTGCCACCAGTGCAACAGGGGGCTTTGGCACAGATACGCAGTATTTT